These T cell receptor beta chains were read from a single sample in a study of T-cell reconstitution after alpha-beta-depleted transplantation in children. TCRdb independently ran MiXCR on the PCR reads; one entry per CDR3 protein. The sample lists hundreds of thousands of distinct CDR3 sequences, 10% to 15% occurring once. The material was PBMCs, mostly from graft donor cells, obtained 360 days after TCRalphabeta/CD19-depleted stem cell transplant. These receptor sequences come from a male patient between 5 and 17 years old who had a stem cell transplant for acute myeloid leukemia, so the T cells may come from the graft donor. Both conserved end residues are part of each CDR3. D genes are given only for firm matches. Expanded clones get a size class; other rows say once, few or many, or leave the size out.

J gene: TRBJ2-7
D gene: TRBD2
V gene: TRBV20-1
clone size: .
CDR3 protein: CSAGRPLLAGAYEQYF
CDR3 DNA: TGCAGTGCTGGAAGACCCCTGCTAGCGGGAGCCTACGAGCAGTACTTC

J gene: TRBJ2-7
D gene: .
V gene: TRBV19
clone size: .
CDR3 protein: CASSIDYEQYF
CDR3 DNA: TGTGCCAGTAGTATCGACTACGAGCAGTACTTC

J gene: TRBJ2-2
D gene: .
V gene: TRBV29-1
clone size: .
CDR3 protein: CSDRGNTGELFF
CDR3 DNA: TGCAGCGACCGGGGAAACACCGGGGAGCTGTTTTTT

J gene: TRBJ2-7
D gene: .
V gene: TRBV7-3
clone size: .
CDR3 protein: CASSPFIPRVLAPPHEQYF
CDR3 DNA: TGTGCCAGCAGCCCCTTTATCCCTCGCGTCCTGGCCCCACCTCACGAGCAGTACTTC

J gene: TRBJ1-3
D gene: .
V gene: TRBV29-1
clone size: .
CDR3 protein: CSVDTGGSTIYF
CDR3 DNA: TGCAGCGTTGACACAGGAGGAAGCACCATATATTTT

J gene: TRBJ2-2
D gene: .
V gene: TRBV7-2
clone size: few
CDR3 protein: CASSPQGPRSTGELFF
CDR3 DNA: TGTGCCAGCAGCCCCCAGGGGCCTAGATCCACCGGGGAGCTGTTTTTT

J gene: TRBJ2-3
D gene: .
V gene: TRBV4-2
clone size: few
CDR3 protein: CASSQGDGRTDTQYF
CDR3 DNA: TGTGCCAGCAGCCAAGGGGACGGCCGCACAGATACGCAGTATTTT

J gene: TRBJ2-5
D gene: .
V gene: TRBV12-3/TRBV12-4
clone size: few
CDR3 protein: CASSLPLGLRELETQYF
CDR3 DNA: TGTGCCAGCAGTTTACCCTTGGGCCTAAGAGAACTAGAGACCCAGTACTTC

J gene: TRBJ2-1
D gene: .
V gene: TRBV15
clone size: .
CDR3 protein: CATSREPSPPGNNEQFF
CDR3 DNA: TGTGCCACCAGCAGAGAACCTTCTCCTCCGGGGAACAATGAGCAGTTCTTC

J gene: TRBJ1-1
D gene: TRBD1
V gene: TRBV29-1
clone size: .
CDR3 protein: CSVGQGDTEAFF
CDR3 DNA: TGCAGCGTCGGACAGGGTGATACTGAAGCTTTCTTT